The 26 T cell receptor beta chains listed next were all sequenced from one sample in a study of cytomegalovirus exposure and HLA in healthy donors. Vbeta (60) and Jbeta (13) primers were used in the PCR. The assay was immunoSEQ multiplex PCR, and TCRdb's table has in-frame clones only and misses some. The profile covers about 130,000 clones, with around 69% appearing a single time and less than 3.5% taken by the ten largest. The sequenced sample consisted of PBMCs. All receptors come from a human donor in good health.

The chain is built from TRBV6-6 and TRBJ1-3; perhaps TRBD1 as D (6 bases). CDR3 length: 16 amino acids. Germline CDR1 reads MNHNY; CDR2 reads SVGAGI (reference sequence). The V and J ends lost 6 bases and 0 bases respectively, with 15 bases between them. CDR3 DNA: TGTGCCAGCAGCCCCCTCGGACAGAGCTCTGGAAACACCATATATTTT. This encodes CASSPLGQSSGNTIYF.

The chain employs TRBV2 and TRBJ2-1, with 12 bases fitting TRBD2. The germline CDR1 and CDR2 sequences are SNHLY and FYNNEI. This CDR3 has 16 amino acids. V was pared by 6 bases and J by 6 bases, with 9 bases of the junction left unmatched. The DNA for the CDR3 is TGTGCCAGCAGGGAACTAGCGGGAGGAAACAGCAATGAGCAGTTCTTC. Its translation: CASRELAGGNSNEQFF.

Comments on this clone: Its ends do not fully match the called genes, so a read error is possible. This sequence joins TRBV7-9 and TRBJ1-2; TRBD1 might be the D (5 bases). CDR1 is SEHNR, CDR2 FQNEAQ, per germline (reference sequence). This CDR3 is built from 14 residues. CDR3 region: CSSSLFRDGYGYTF. CDR3 nucleotide sequence: TGTTCCAGCAGCTTGTTCAGGGATGGCTATGGCTACACCTTC.

The genes are TRBV29-1 and TRBJ2-7; TRBD2 matches at 7 bases. V lost 3 bases to trimming and J lost 3 bases; unmatched junction nucleotides: 8. CDR3 length: 14 residues. The germline V gene encodes CDR1 SQVTM and CDR2 ANQGSEA. The CDR3 region is CSVEFGTGGYEQYF. The CDR3 DNA is TGCAGCGTTGAGTTCGGGACGGGGGGCTACGAGCAGTACTTC.

The sample holds one count of this clone. V gene TRBV19 combines with J gene TRBJ2-2; 7 positions agree with TRBD1. The V gene's germline CDR1 is LNHDA and CDR2 SQIVND (reference sequence). This CDR3 has 15 amino acids. V shed 8 bases, J shed 1 base, and the junction held 7 bases outside the gene matches. The CDR3 reads CASGVGQMNTGELFF. The CDR3 DNA reads TGTGCCAGTGGAGTGGGACAGATGAACACCGGGGAGCTGTTTTTT.

This chain uses TRBV30 with TRBJ1-5; possibly TRBD1 for D (5 bases). V was trimmed by 5 bases and J by 4 bases, leaving 12 bases between them. CDR1 GTSNPN and CDR2 SVGIG come from the germline V gene (reference sequence). The CDR3 has 13 amino acids. This CDR3 reads CAWAGRDNQPQHF. The DNA for the CDR3 is TGTGCCTGGGCGGGACGGGATAATCAGCCCCAGCATTTT.

The rearrangement joins TRBV9 to TRBJ2-6; 8 bases are shared with TRBD2. Trimming took 4 bases from V and 0 from J; bases not matched to a gene: 12. The CDR3 sequence is 19 residues long. Germline V CDR1 and CDR2: SGDLS, YYNGEE. The DNA of the CDR3 is TGTGCCAGCAGCAACCAAATAGCGGGGAGGTTCTCTGGGGCCAACGTCCTGACTTTC. As protein: CASSNQIAGRFSGANVLTF.

This chain links TRBV19 with TRBJ2-7; TRBD1 matches 9 bases. Germline V gene sequence: CDR1 LNHDA, CDR2 SQIVND (reference sequence). This CDR3 is built from 14 residues. V was pared by 6 bases and J by 5 bases, with 8 bases of the junction left unmatched. This CDR3 is CASSTRQGVDEQYF. The CDR3 DNA follows: TGTGCCAGTAGCACCAGACAGGGGGTCGACGAGCAGTACTTC.

Worth noting for this clone: A junction boundary mismatches the germline segment, possibly from a read error. The J gene is TRBJ2-1, the V gene TRBV7-3, with 7 bases fitting TRBD2. The CDR3 loop spans 16 amino acids. Germline V lookup: CDR1 SGHTA, CDR2 FQGTGA. The CDR3 DNA is TGTTCCAGCAGCTTAGACGGGGGGAGCTCCTACAATGAGCAGTTCTTC. Translation gives CSSSLDGGSSYNEQFF.

As regards this clone: One end of the junction is discordant with germline, which a read error may explain. This rearrangement joins TRBV7-9 to TRBJ1-3, with 7 positions matching TRBD1. The CDR3 is 18 amino acids. CDR1 is SEHNR, CDR2 FQNEAQ, per germline (reference sequence). CDR3 nucleotides: TGTTCCAGCAGCCCGACTCGGACAGGTCTCCCTTCCGGAAACACCATATATTTT. This gives the protein CSSSPTRTGLPSGNTIYF. The full variable domain, its missing parts supplied by reference TRBV7-9 and TRBJ1-3, is DTGVSQNPRHKITKRGQNVTFRCDPISEHNRLYWYRQTLGQGPEFLTYFQNEAQLEKSRLLSDRFSAERPKGSFSTLEIQRTEQGDSAMYLCSSSPTRTGLPSGNTIYFGEGSWLTVV.

This clone was picked up one time. The J gene is TRBJ1-2, the V gene TRBV2; 8 bases are shared with TRBD1. The CDR3 runs to 15 residues. Trimming cost V 7 bases and J 8 bases; bases outside gene matches: 15. CDR1 and CDR2 from the germline V gene are SNHLY and FYNNEI. The CDR3 region has the DNA TGTGCCAGCACAGGGAATCCGGGACAGGCGCCCGGCTACACCTTC. This sequence encodes CASTGNPGQAPGYTF.

The J gene is TRBJ1-2, the V gene TRBV9; weak D call: TRBD1 (5 bases). Trimming removed 0 bases at V and 2 bases at J, with 14 bases between. CDR1 is SGDLS and CDR2 is YYNGEE in the germline V gene. CDR3 length equals 16 residues. CDR3 coding DNA: TGTGCCAGCAGCGTAGGGCAGGGCGGGAGAAACTATGGCTACACCTTC. Protein product: CASSVGQGGRNYGYTF.

The rearrangement joins TRBV6-1 to TRBJ1-1, with 10 bases that match TRBD1. The CDR3 is made up of 14 amino acids. In germline, CDR1 is MNHNS, CDR2 SASEGT. Trimming removed 4 bases from V and 5 bases from J; junction bases left unmatched: 4. The CDR3 loop is CASSGGQGVTEAFF. CDR3 coding DNA: TGTGCCAGCAGTGGCGGACAGGGGGTAACTGAAGCTTTCTTT.

The chain has TRBV29-1 and TRBJ2-5; possibly TRBD2 for D (6 bases). The CDR3 has 18 residues. Germline V gene sequence: CDR1 SQVTM, CDR2 ANQGSEA. V dropped 3 bases and J dropped 5 bases, with 28 bases sitting between them. CDR3 protein: CSVDSFRPRGTSTETQYF. In DNA form, the CDR3 reads TGCAGCGTTGACTCGTTCAGACCTCGAGGGACTTCTACCGAGACCCAGTACTTC.

The J gene is TRBJ2-2, the V gene TRBV5-4, with TRBD2 identical over 16 bases. The CDR3 extends over 19 amino acids. The germline CDR1 and CDR2 sequences are SGHNT and YYREEE (reference sequence). The J segment lost 4 bases and the V segment lost 0 bases, leaving 6 bases of the junction unmatched. This CDR3 is CASSLAGLAGGSGTGELFF. CDR3 DNA: TGTGCCAGCAGCTTGGCGGGACTAGCGGGAGGGAGTGGCACCGGGGAGCTGTTTTTT.

The CDR3 loop is CASSVAGTGETQYF. The CDR3 bases are TGTGCCAGCAGCGTGGCCGGGACTGGGGAGACCCAGTACTTC. The chain couples TRBV9 to TRBJ2-5; D might be TRBD2 (6 bases). This CDR3 comprises 14 residues. With 2 bases removed from V and 5 bases from J, the gap between germline ends came to 13 bases. The germline V gene has CDR1 SGDLS and CDR2 YYNGEE.

This chain uses TRBV7-2 with TRBJ2-5; D remains ambiguous. Judging by the DNA end, TRBJ2-7 fits better; the J call may be wrong. Germline lookup yields CDR1 SGHTA and CDR2 FQGNSA. The CDR3 has 14 amino acids. This chain's CDR3 is CASSSNRVAYEQYF. Written as DNA, the CDR3 is TGTGCCAGCAGCTCCAACCGGGTCGCCTACGAGCAGTACTTC.

J is TRBJ2-1 and V is TRBV7-2; 7 bases fit TRBD2. The CDR3 length is 16 residues. The germline V gene has CDR1 SGHTA and CDR2 FQGNSA. With 5 bases clipped from V and 9 bases from J, the junction kept 16 bases outside the gene matches. In DNA form, the CDR3 reads TGTGCCAGCAGCCCCACCCCCGGGGGGAGTGGCGGTGAGCAGTTCTTC. Protein: CASSPTPGGSGGEQFF. Using reference TRBV7-2 and TRBJ2-1 for the parts outside the CDR3, the full variable domain is GAGVSQSPSNKVTEKGKDVELRCDPISGHTALYWYRQSLGQGLEFLIYFQGNSAPDKSGLPSDRFSAERTGGSVSTLTIQRTQQEDSAVYLCASSPTPGGSGGEQFFGPGTRLTVL.

About this clone itself: In the same sample, other DNA sequences code for this CDR3. The chain recombines TRBV6-5 with TRBJ1-2; tentatively, D is TRBD1 (6 bases). The CDR3 covers 15 residues. Between the trimmed V and J ends, which lost 0 bases and 0 bases, there was a span of 8 bases. Germline lookup yields CDR1 MNHEY and CDR2 SVGAGI. The CDR3 spells CASSYSTGANYGYTF. In DNA, the CDR3 is TGTGCCAGCAGTTACTCGACAGGAGCTAACTATGGCTACACCTTC.

The J gene is TRBJ2-5, the V gene TRBV5-1; 13 nucleotides match TRBD2. The ends lost 0 bases at V and 5 bases at J; junction bases unmatched: 4. The CDR3 contains 16 residues. The V gene's germline CDR1 is SGHRS and CDR2 YFSETQ. Here the CDR3 reads CASSLGLAGGDETQYF. Written as DNA, the CDR3 is TGCGCCAGCAGCTTGGGACTAGCGGGAGGTGATGAGACCCAGTACTTC.

The chain joins TRBV29-1 to TRBJ2-1; TRBD2 might be the D (6 bases). The V gene lost 3 bases and the J gene lost 1 base, with 13 bases spanning the gap. The CDR3 contains 15 residues. In germline, CDR1 is SQVTM, CDR2 ANQGSEA. The CDR3 sequence: CSVEWGDPSYNEQFF. The CDR3 DNA follows: TGCAGCGTTGAGTGGGGGGACCCTTCCTACAATGAGCAGTTCTTC.

This clone was picked up a small number of times. The V gene is TRBV19, the J gene TRBJ2-5; D might be TRBD1 (5 bases). V lost 3 bases, J lost 1 base, and 9 bases lay in between. Germline V lookup: CDR1 LNHDA, CDR2 SQIVND (reference sequence). The CDR3 is 14 amino acids. CDR3 in DNA: TGTGCCAGTAGTATTGGTCAGGGCCAAGAGACCCAGTACTTC. It translates to CASSIGQGQETQYF. The full variable domain, in which reference TRBV19 and TRBJ2-5 provide the parts outside the CDR3, is DGGITQSPKYLFRKEGQNVTLSCEQNLNHDAMYWYRQDPGQGLRLIYYSQIVNDFQKGDIAEGYSVSREKKESFPLTVTSAQKNPTAFYLCASSIGQGQETQYFGPGTRLLVL.

V gene TRBV23-1 combines with J gene TRBJ2-2; 8 bases are a match to TRBD1. Being an ORF, TRBV23-1 has a function that is uncertain. Losses at the gene ends were 9 bases for V and 2 bases for J; bases not matched to a gene: 5. The CDR3 runs 14 residues. The CDR3 DNA reads TGCGCCAGAAAGGACAGGGTAAACACCGGGGAGCTGTTTTTT. Encoded protein: CARKDRVNTGELFF.

This chain uses TRBV5-4 with TRBJ2-7; D might be TRBD1 (6 bases). The CDR3 runs 15 residues. V gave up 0 bases and J gave up 3 bases, with 13 bases separating them. Germline-derived CDR1 and CDR2 are SGHNT and YYREEE (reference sequence). The CDR3 region is CASSLGTAELYEQYF. In DNA, the CDR3 is TGTGCCAGCAGCTTGGGGACAGCCGAGCTCTACGAGCAGTACTTC.

The rearrangement links TRBV13 to TRBJ2-3; TRBD1 matches 7 bases. CDR1 and CDR2 from the germline V gene are PRHDT and FYEKMQ (reference sequence). This CDR3 region has 17 residues. With V trimmed by 5 bases and J by 3 bases, 14 bases remained unmatched. The CDR3: CASSPPTVIQGTDTQYF. The CDR3 nucleotides read TGTGCCAGCAGCCCACCCACGGTTATACAGGGGACAGATACGCAGTATTTT.

The rearrangement uses TRBV29-1 and TRBJ1-2; TRBD1 matches 9 bases. The germline V gene encodes CDR1 SQVTM and CDR2 ANQGSEA. The CDR3 extends over 13 amino acids. V lost 8 bases to trimming and J lost 1 base; unmatched junction nucleotides: 5. CDR3 sequence: CSTDRGINYGYTF. Written as DNA, the CDR3 is TGCAGCACAGACAGGGGGATTAACTATGGCTACACCTTC. The whole variable domain, remainder taken from reference TRBV29-1 and TRBJ1-2, is SAVISQKPSRDICQRGTSLTIQCQVDSQVTMMFWYRQQPGQSLTLIATANQGSEATYESGFVIDKFPISRPNLTFSTLTVSNMSPEDSSIYLCSTDRGINYGYTFGSGTRLTVV.